The TCR beta chain under discussion was sequenced for a study of shared clonotypes between healthy human individuals (dated by TCRdb to between 2020 and 2021). For the wider study: A couple of women and three men aged 18 to 49 years were included in the cohort. For each donor, three plates each were used for CD4 naive and CD4 memory, two plates were used for CD8 naive, and one plate was used for CD8 memory. To increase sequencing depth and limit assay-specific biases, TCR repertoire library preparation and sequencing were carried out by different laboratories using diverse techniques. Between about 0.94 and 8.9 billion PBMCs per donor were obtained by leukapheresis. To estimate repertoire size and how much clonotype sharing occurs between individuals, the study deeply sequenced the blood TCR repertoires of several healthy adults. General conclusions and limits of the study: Only blood was sampled, and tissue TCR repertoires likely differ from those in blood. Incomplete sequencing was indicated by rarefaction of sorted-subset datasets, despite the large sequencing depth. Because the study included a small number of donors, the genetic and exposure-history diversity represented was limited. Larger estimated clonotype richness was generally found for naive subsets than for memory subsets. Pairwise subsampling led to the expectation that sequencing depth would affect the degree of clonotype sharing among donors. Around 5.4% of naive CD4, 3.5% of naive CD8, approximately 2.2% of memory CD4, and over 0.35% of memory CD8 clonotypes were shared across four donors. Clonotypes shared by all four sorted-subset donors showed higher generation probabilities than non-shared clonotypes.

Counted from cysteine to phenylalanine, this CDR3 has 13 amino acids. Only the CDR3 DNA stays, 39 bases, in frame from base 1. CDR1 and CDR2, looked up from the germline V gene, are SGHAT and FQNNGV. Trimming at the junction amounts to 3 bases on V and 1 base on J, and the germline ends lie 6 bases apart. Worth noting for this clone: It has no known antigen specificity. Per-nucleotide qualities are absent, and no much larger clonotype sits a single base away.

CD8 naive samples were obtained by positive selection for CCR7 among CD45RO-negative cells, yielding a CD45RA+CCR7+ population from which TemRA cells were excluded. Donors were healthy HIV-negative adults with no recently reported acute infections or vaccinations. All donors were Caucasian adults living in Nashville, Tennessee, USA. Blood was collected by leukapheresis, and PBMCs were isolated by Ficoll-Histopaque density gradient centrifugation and then cryopreserved in liquid nitrogen vapor phase. Analytical flow cytometry was used to check the purity and quantity of each magnetically sorted T cell population. Genomic DNA was isolated from every sorted fraction and measured by UV absorbance on a Nanodrop 2000c. Using the deep immunoSEQ assay, TCR CDR3 regions were amplified from genomic DNA by multiplex PCR. Extracted genomic DNA from each cell subset was spread evenly across all wells of several immunoSEQ 96-well plates, with each plate serving as a replicate. Each replicate PCR for sorted subsets received roughly 0.2 ug genomic DNA, equal to roughly 30,000 T cell genomes. The purified libraries were quantified using a Qubit 3.0 fluorometer, sized with a Bioanalyzer 2100, and then quantified again using the KAPA Library Quantification kit. Every immunoSEQ 96-well plate was sequenced on a separate single-read 150-cycle Illumina NextSeq 550 flow cell. From the authors' description of their analysis: The immunoSEQ output contained only junctional sequences without quality scores, so filtering could not match that applied to full-length reads. To assign V/J genes and CDR3, sequences were annotated against IMGT germline references using PyIR, a Python wrapper for IgBLAST v1.9. Reads were filtered out if the reads had weak V/J assignments (E-value above 1e-6), no CDR3, stop codons, out-of-frame junctions, or ambiguous translated residues. A V3J clonotype was defined by an identical inferred V gene, J gene, and CDR3 amino acid sequence. To compute the percentage overlap between repertoires, the number of shared unique clonotypes was divided by the size of the smaller repertoire. Three approaches were used to assess repertoire richness: RTK rarefaction, the Chao1 estimator, and Recon v2.1 estimates of unobserved clonotypes. Generation probabilities for all TCRbeta clonotypes obtained by the gDNA method from a handful of donors were computed using OLGA. Drawn from immuneACCESS, this table holds only the in-frame rearrangements with V and J called that TCRdb kept. Clones are partly lost; checked studies trace under half to an unresolved V gene and leave the rest unexplained. V, J and clone size derive from that table, while D and trimming were established from the DNA sequence. For this sample the table gives almost 700,000 clones, of which around 92% were detected only once. Approximately 22% of the sample belongs to the ten largest clones.

Sequenced input: naive CD8+ T cells sorted from blood. Per the publication, the cell subset or site label means: CD45RA+CCR7+. The source of this sequence is a man younger than 45 in good health. This receptor chain uses TRBV11-2 and TRBJ1-2; the D gene assignment is ambiguous. CDR3 region: CASSLGHNYGYTF. At the DNA level, the sequence is TGTGCCAGCAGCTTGGGTCATAACTATGGCTACACCTTC.